The 31 T cell receptor beta chains listed next were all sequenced from one sample in a study of blood T cell repertoires in COVID-19 (TCRdb year 2020). The library relied on the immunoSEQ multiplex PCR assay. Sourced from immuneACCESS, this table was stored by TCRdb with only in-frame sequences that have V and J called. A share of the clones is absent; for the studies checked, an unresolved V gene accounts for under half, and the remainder has no known explanation. The sample table records approximately 70,000 clones; almost 90% of these occur just once. 2% to 3% of the sample belongs to the ten largest clones. The sample comprised peripheral blood. These TCRs come from a human donor in a cohort sampled during active COVID-19.

As for this clone: One junction end does not reproduce the germline sequence, and a read error may be involved. This sequence joins TRBV6-5 and TRBJ2-5; no definite D call. CDR3 size: 11 residues. Per germline, CDR1 MNHEY and CDR2 SVGAGI. The DNA of the CDR3 is TGCCTTACCACCCAGGCTGGGACCCAGTACTTC. Amino acid sequence: CLTTQAGTQYF.

The sample holds one count of this clone. The CDR3, as DNA: TGTGCCAGCAGGCTAGCGCCGAACACCGGGGAGCTGTTTTTT. It codes for CASRLAPNTGELFF. The rearrangement links TRBV5-6 to TRBJ2-2; tentative D call: TRBD2 (6 bases). The CDR3 has 14 amino acids. The V end was cut by 5 bases, the J end by 0 bases, with 8 bases between. Germline loops: CDR1 SGHDT, CDR2 YYEEEE.

This chain links TRBV5-1 with TRBJ2-5, with TRBD1 matching over 12 bases. Germline V gene sequence: CDR1 SGHRS, CDR2 YFSETQ. With 4 bases clipped from V and 5 bases from J, the junction kept 3 bases outside the gene matches. There are 14 residues in the CDR3. CDR3 nucleotides: TGCGCCAGCAGCGGGACAGGGGGCCGGGAGACCCAGTACTTC. It encodes CASSGTGGRETQYF.

The J gene is TRBJ2-7, the V gene TRBV15; a possible D gene is TRBD2 (6 bases). V gave up 3 bases and J gave up 6 bases, with 12 bases separating them. The CDR3 is 13 amino acids. Germline V gene sequence: CDR1 LNHNV, CDR2 YYDKDF (reference sequence). In DNA, the CDR3 is TGTGCCACCAGCAGCCTTGGACTAACCGAGCAGTACTTC. Amino acid sequence: CATSSLGLTEQYF. The entire variable domain, with the rest obtained from reference TRBV15 and TRBJ2-7, is as follows: DAMVIQNPRYQVTQFGKPVTLSCSQTLNHNVMYWYQQKSSQAPKLLFHYYDKDFNNEADTPDNFQSRRPNTSFCFLDIRSPGLGDTAMYLCATSSLGLTEQYFGPGTRLTVT.

This chain uses TRBV4-3 with TRBJ2-2, with a weak D call TRBD2 (6 bases). Germline values: CDR1 LGHNA, CDR2 YSLEER. This CDR3 spans 13 amino acids. The germline V and J ends were trimmed by 4 bases and 7 bases, with 10 bases remaining between them. CDR3 in DNA: TGCGCCAGCAGCCGCGGGGCGTTCGGGGAGCTGTTTTTT. As protein: CASSRGAFGELFF.

This clone has only a few counts. The rearrangement links TRBV19 to TRBJ2-4; TRBD1 aligns across 9 bases. Germline V gives CDR1 LNHDA, CDR2 SQIVND (reference sequence). CDR3 length: 18 amino acids. V gave up 5 bases and J gave up 1 base; unmatched junction bases: 12. The CDR3 protein is CASSLRNRGQVAKNIQYF. The CDR3 coding sequence is TGTGCCAGTAGTTTAAGGAACAGGGGGCAGGTGGCCAAAAACATTCAGTACTTC.

The chain employs TRBV7-3 and TRBJ1-2; D is uncertain. The CDR3 extends over 13 amino acids. Germline CDR1 reads SGHTA; CDR2 reads FQGTGA. V lost 5 bases and J lost 8, with 15 bases in between. The CDR3 loop is CASSPRTGGGYTF. DNA of the CDR3: TGTGCCAGCAGCCCTCGGACCGGCGGGGGCTACACCTTC.

V is TRBV19 and J is TRBJ2-5, with D perhaps matching TRBD1 (6 bases). Germline loops: CDR1 LNHDA, CDR2 SQIVND (reference sequence). The CDR3 runs 15 residues. Trimming stripped 2 bases from V and 1 base from J, with 11 bases between. The CDR3 DNA reads TGTGCCAGTAGTATACGGGACACCCCCCAAGAGACCCAGTACTTC. Residues: CASSIRDTPQETQYF. Full variable domain (remainder filled in from reference TRBV19 and TRBJ2-5): DGGITQSPKYLFRKEGQNVTLSCEQNLNHDAMYWYRQDPGQGLRLIYYSQIVNDFQKGDIAEGYSVSREKKESFPLTVTSAQKNPTAFYLCASSIRDTPQETQYFGPGTRLLVL.

This chain uses TRBV28 with TRBJ2-5, with D perhaps TRBD1 (5 bases). Trimming removed 6 bases from V and 1 base from J, with 6 bases in between. The CDR3 is 12 amino acids. CDR1 and CDR2 (germline): MDHEN, SYDVKM. The CDR3 DNA is TGTGCCAGCAGGACAGTCCAAGAGACCCAGTACTTC. Translation gives CASRTVQETQYF.

This clone occurred once. The chain is built from TRBV5-6 and TRBJ1-2, with TRBD1 identical over 7 bases. V dropped 2 bases and J dropped 1; count of bases not matched to a gene: 17. The CDR3 length is 19 residues. Looked up from germline, CDR1 is SGHDT and CDR2 is YYEEEE. CDR3 bases: TGTGCCAGCAGCTTCCTGACCCAAGCCTGGGACAGCTATAACTATGGCTACACCTTC. Its protein product is CASSFLTQAWDSYNYGYTF.

This clone was observed a handful of times. This sequence joins TRBV19 and TRBJ1-5, with a possible D match to TRBD1 (5 bases). Germline values: CDR1 LNHDA, CDR2 SQIVND (reference sequence). V was clipped by 3 bases and J by 7 bases, with 13 bases between them. The CDR3 contains 14 residues. The CDR3 nucleotides are TGTGCCAGTAGTATTTTCGGGCAGGGCCAGCCCCAGCATTTT. It yields the protein CASSIFGQGQPQHF.

V gene TRBV18 combines with J gene TRBJ1-1, with 11 bases fitting TRBD1. The CDR3 has 15 amino acids. Trimming at V came to 2 bases and at J to 5 bases, leaving 4 bases not matched to a gene. From germline, CDR1 is KGHSH and CDR2 LQKENI. The CDR3, as DNA: TGTGCCAGCTCACCAGGGACAGGGGGTAATACTGAAGCTTTCTTT. Translated: CASSPGTGGNTEAFF.

This clone was recorded once. The chain joins TRBV7-2 to TRBJ2-7; D uncertain. Trimming removed 1 base from V and 0 bases from J, with 10 bases in between. The CDR3 has 15 amino acids. Germline loops: CDR1 SGHTA, CDR2 FQGNSA. The CDR3 reads CASSLGGRASYEQYF. The CDR3 DNA reads as TGTGCCAGCAGCTTAGGAGGCCGAGCCTCCTACGAGCAGTACTTC.

V and J are TRBV7-9 and TRBJ2-1; TRBD2 is a possible D gene (7 bases). V was shortened by 2 bases and J by 7 bases, with 15 bases between the two germline ends. This CDR3 region has 15 residues. Germline CDR1 SEHNR, CDR2 FQNEAQ (reference sequence). Here the CDR3 reads CASSLHGGRVNEQFF. The CDR3 region has the DNA TGTGCCAGCAGCTTACACGGGGGGCGAGTTAATGAGCAGTTCTTC.

This chain uses TRBV24-1 with TRBJ2-2; D remains unclear. The CDR3 is 15 amino acids. The V gene lost 3 bases and the J gene lost 3 bases, with 10 bases spanning the gap. In germline, CDR1 is KGHDR, CDR2 SFDVKD. CDR3 loop: CATSDLYRDTGELFF. The CDR3 region has the DNA TGTGCCACCAGTGATCTCTACCGTGACACCGGGGAGCTGTTTTTT.

This clone was recorded a few times. The chain combines TRBV29-1 with TRBJ2-7; 10 nucleotides line up with TRBD2. Trimming removed 0 bases from V and 4 bases from J; junction bases left unmatched: 6. CDR3 length: 15 amino acids. CDR1 and CDR2 from the germline V gene are SQVTM and ANQGSEA. The CDR3 reads CSVEELAGVGYEQYF. CDR3 coding DNA: TGCAGCGTTGAAGAGCTAGCGGGGGTTGGATACGAGCAGTACTTC.

Written as DNA, the CDR3 is TGCGCCAGCAGCCAAGGCCCAACTAGCACAGATACGCAGTATTTT. It encodes CASSQGPTSTDTQYF. The gene calls are TRBV4-3 and TRBJ2-3; D is unclear. From germline, CDR1 is LGHNA and CDR2 YSLEER. The germline V and J ends were trimmed by 1 base and 0 bases, with 8 bases remaining between them. The CDR3 totals 15 residues.

The V gene is TRBV6-5, the J gene TRBJ2-7, with TRBD1 matching over 8 bases. V was pared by 7 bases and J by 7 bases, with 6 bases of the junction left unmatched. The germline CDR1 and CDR2 sequences are MNHEY and SVGAGI. The CDR3 runs to 12 residues. CDR3 coding DNA: TGTGCCAGCACCACTACAGGGGGTGAGCAGTACTTC. Translated, it gives CASTTTGGEQYF.

The chain recombines TRBV9 with TRBJ2-2; 8 bases match TRBD1. The CDR3 covers 17 residues. The V gene's germline CDR1 is SGDLS and CDR2 YYNGEE. Trimming at V came to 3 bases and at J to 4 bases, leaving 11 bases not matched to a gene. The DNA for the CDR3 is TGTGCCAGCAGCGCAGAAGTAGACGGACAGGGCACCGGGGAGCTGTTTTTT. This gives the protein CASSAEVDGQGTGELFF.

This sequence joins TRBV19 and TRBJ2-5; weak D call: TRBD2 (6 bases). The V end lost 5 bases, the J end lost 5 bases, and 18 bases lay between the germline ends. CDR1 and CDR2 from the germline V gene are LNHDA and SQIVND (reference sequence). The CDR3 runs to 15 residues. CDR3 nucleotide sequence: TGTGCCAGTAGTCCCCTAGCAGGAGGGTGGGAGACCCAGTACTTC. Encoded protein: CASSPLAGGWETQYF.

The chain recombines TRBV2 with TRBJ1-2; no firm D call. The CDR3 runs 13 residues. Per the germline V gene, CDR1 is SNHLY and CDR2 is FYNNEI. V was shortened by 3 bases and J by 2 bases, with 7 bases between the two germline ends. CDR3 sequence reads: CASSDRGNYGYTF. The CDR3 DNA is TGTGCCAGCAGTGATAGAGGGAACTATGGCTACACCTTC.

V and J are TRBV11-2 and TRBJ1-1; D perhaps matches TRBD1 (6 bases). Germline-derived CDR1 and CDR2 are SGHAT and FQNNGV. The CDR3 extends over 15 amino acids. V was shortened by 2 bases and J by 0 bases, with 10 bases between the two germline ends. The CDR3 is CASSLLGGMNTEAFF. CDR3 in DNA: TGTGCCAGCAGCTTATTAGGGGGAATGAACACTGAAGCTTTCTTT.

The chain couples TRBV9 to TRBJ1-1, with a tentative D call TRBD1 (5 bases). The V end was cut by 4 bases, the J end by 5 bases, with 21 bases between. The CDR3 is 16 residues long. Germline values: CDR1 SGDLS, CDR2 YYNGEE. The CDR3 DNA is TGTGCCAGCAGCCCGGAAGGATGGCCAGGGAAGACTGAAGCTTTCTTT. This codes for CASSPEGWPGKTEAFF.

The chain recombines TRBV7-2 with TRBJ1-2; 9 bases agree with TRBD1. V lost 6 bases, J lost 4 bases, and 6 bases stayed unmatched. The CDR3 sequence is 14 residues long. Germline V gene sequence: CDR1 SGHTA, CDR2 FQGNSA. In nucleotides, the CDR3 is TGTGCCAGCAGGCCGGGACAGGGAGTCTATGGCTACACCTTC. Its protein product is CASRPGQGVYGYTF. Full variable domain (rest looked up from reference TRBV7-2 and TRBJ1-2): GAGVSQSPSNKVTEKGKDVELRCDPISGHTALYWYRQSLGQGLEFLIYFQGNSAPDKSGLPSDRFSAERTGGSVSTLTIQRTQQEDSAVYLCASRPGQGVYGYTFGSGTRLTVV.

Only one count was recorded for this clone. V usage is TRBV21-1 and J usage is TRBJ2-2; TRBD1 was called by the table and not checked on the DNA. TRBV21-1 is described as a pseudogene. This CDR3 contains 16 residues. CDR3 amino acids: CASSKARELRAGELFF. The CDR3 DNA sequence: TGTGCCAGCAGCAAAGCCAGGGAATTAAGGGCCGGGGAGCTGTTTTTT.

The J gene is TRBJ2-7, the V gene TRBV18, with TRBD1 matching over 10 bases. Per germline, CDR1 KGHSH and CDR2 LQKENI. This CDR3 comprises 14 residues. The trim removed 5 bases at V and 7 bases at J, leaving 8 bases unmatched. Here the CDR3 reads CASSSGTGVGEQYF. CDR3 DNA sequence: TGTGCCAGCTCATCCGGGACAGGGGTTGGGGAGCAGTACTTC.

This chain connects TRBV6-5 to TRBJ2-5, with TRBD2 matching over 10 bases. Trimming removed 6 bases from V and 3 bases from J; junction bases left unmatched: 7. The germline V gene has CDR1 MNHEY and CDR2 SVGAGI. The CDR3 spans 15 residues. CDR3 residues: CASRTGTSVKETQYF. CDR3 DNA: TGTGCCAGCAGGACCGGGACTAGCGTCAAAGAGACCCAGTACTTC.

This chain connects TRBV28 to TRBJ2-5; 7 bases align to TRBD1. Germline CDR1 and CDR2: MDHEN and SYDVKM. V gave up 5 bases and J gave up 5 bases; unmatched junction bases: 5. The CDR3 length is 13 residues. CDR3 in amino acids: CASSKQGLETQYF. The CDR3 DNA is TGTGCCAGCAGTAAACAGGGGCTCGAGACCCAGTACTTC.

This chain uses TRBV7-2 with TRBJ1-1; D not certain. V gave up 1 base and J gave up 4 bases, with 7 bases separating them. Germline CDR1 reads SGHTA; CDR2 reads FQGNSA. The CDR3 covers 13 residues. CDR3 protein: CASSLEVGTEAFF. The CDR3 region has the DNA TGTGCCAGCAGCTTAGAAGTCGGCACTGAAGCTTTCTTT.

This chain links TRBV5-1 with TRBJ2-7; D is perhaps TRBD1 (5 bases). CDR1 SGHRS and CDR2 YFSETQ come from the germline V gene. This CDR3 has 17 amino acids. The germline V and J ends were trimmed by 0 bases and 2 bases, with 18 bases remaining between them. The DNA of the CDR3 is TGCGCCAGCAGCTTGGCGGTAGGGGAAGTGGCCGCCTACGAGCAGTACTTC. Translated: CASSLAVGEVAAYEQYF.

The genes are TRBV2 and TRBJ2-1; 8 bases line up with TRBD2. The CDR3 extends over 15 amino acids. Germline CDR1 reads SNHLY; CDR2 reads FYNNEI. The trim removed 6 bases at V and 4 bases at J, leaving 8 bases unmatched. The CDR3 region has the DNA TGTGCCAGCAGCGTAGCGGGACCCTCGTACAATGAGCAGTTCTTC. Translating gives CASSVAGPSYNEQFF.